This TCR beta chain was sequenced in a study of T cells expressing NK-cell markers. In the study overall: Obtained from sorted CD3+CD56+NKG2C+, CD3+CD56+NKG2C- and CD3+CD56-NKG2C+ T cells were the TCR beta repertoires.

One entry per CDR3 protein, without DNA, is what TCRdb gives after re-calling the 5' RACE reads. Its clone listing holds approximately 460,000 distinct CDR3 sequences. Turning to this clonotype: Its target is unknown.

Study-wide results and limits: A few of the donors also had these clonotypes leading their CD3+CD56-NKG2C+ fraction.

This clonotype originated in a woman between 18 and 70 years old in good health. Sequenced sample: blood T cells: a sorted CD56 or NKG2C T cell subset, CD4+ or CD8+ T cells, or bulk PBMC T cells (not recorded which).

CDR3 amino acids: CASSPGTEPGGQFF. The chain links TRBV18 to TRBJ2-1; as DNA is missing, the TRBD1 call by TCRdb cannot be tested. CDR3 size: 14 residues. Germline V gives CDR1 KGHSH, CDR2 LQKENI.